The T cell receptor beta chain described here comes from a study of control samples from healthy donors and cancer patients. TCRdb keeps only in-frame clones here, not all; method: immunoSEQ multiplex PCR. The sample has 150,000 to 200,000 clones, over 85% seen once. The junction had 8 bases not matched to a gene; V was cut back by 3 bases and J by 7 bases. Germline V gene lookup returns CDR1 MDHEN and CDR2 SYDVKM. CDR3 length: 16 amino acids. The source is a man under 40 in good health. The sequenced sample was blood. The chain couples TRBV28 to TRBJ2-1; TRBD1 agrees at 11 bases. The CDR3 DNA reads TGTGCCAGCAGTTTCCCGGGACAGGGGGGTTATAATGAGCAGTTCTTC. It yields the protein CASSFPGQGGYNEQFF.